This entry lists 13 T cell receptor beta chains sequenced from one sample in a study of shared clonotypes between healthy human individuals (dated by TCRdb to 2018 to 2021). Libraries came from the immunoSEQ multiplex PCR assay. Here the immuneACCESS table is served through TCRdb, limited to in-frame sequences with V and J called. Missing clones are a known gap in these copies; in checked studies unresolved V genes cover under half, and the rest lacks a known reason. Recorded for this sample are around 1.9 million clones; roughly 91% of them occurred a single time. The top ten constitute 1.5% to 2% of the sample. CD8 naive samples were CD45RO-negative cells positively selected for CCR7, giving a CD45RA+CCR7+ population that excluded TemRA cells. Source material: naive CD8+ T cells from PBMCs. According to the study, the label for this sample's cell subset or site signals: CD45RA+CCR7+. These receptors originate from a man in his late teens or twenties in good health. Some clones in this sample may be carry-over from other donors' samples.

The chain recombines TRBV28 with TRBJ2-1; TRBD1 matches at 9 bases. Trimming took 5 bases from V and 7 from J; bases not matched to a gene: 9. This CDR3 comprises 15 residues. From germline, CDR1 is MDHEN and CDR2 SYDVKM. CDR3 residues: CASSAGTGYVNEQFF. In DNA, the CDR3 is TGTGCCAGCAGTGCCGGGACAGGGTATGTTAATGAGCAGTTCTTC. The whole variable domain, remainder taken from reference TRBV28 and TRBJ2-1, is DVKVTQSSRYLVKRTGEKVFLECVQDMDHENMFWYRQDPGLGLRLIYFSYDVKMKEKGDIPEGYSVSREKKERFSLILESASTNQTSMYLCASSAGTGYVNEQFFGPGTRLTVL.

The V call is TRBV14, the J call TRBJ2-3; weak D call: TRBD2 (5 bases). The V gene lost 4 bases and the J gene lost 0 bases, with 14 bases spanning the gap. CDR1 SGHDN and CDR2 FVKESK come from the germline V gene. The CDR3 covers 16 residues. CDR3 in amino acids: CASSPRTGKSTDTQYF. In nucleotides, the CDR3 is TGTGCCAGCAGCCCCCGGACTGGTAAAAGCACAGATACGCAGTATTTT.

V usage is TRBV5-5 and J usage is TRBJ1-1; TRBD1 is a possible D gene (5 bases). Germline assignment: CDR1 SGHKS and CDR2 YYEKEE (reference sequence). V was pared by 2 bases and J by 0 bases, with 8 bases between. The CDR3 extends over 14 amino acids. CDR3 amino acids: CASSLTGMNTEAFF. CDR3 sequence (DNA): TGTGCCAGCAGCTTAACAGGAATGAACACTGAAGCTTTCTTT.

The CDR3: CASSYSRGIGTEAFF. The CDR3 DNA follows: TGTGCCAGCAGTTACTCTCGGGGAATCGGCACTGAAGCTTTCTTT. The chain couples TRBV6-5 to TRBJ1-1, with D unclear. The V gene's germline CDR1 is MNHEY and CDR2 SVGAGI. V lost 0 bases and J 4 bases, leaving 12 bases between the germline ends. The CDR3 has 15 residues.

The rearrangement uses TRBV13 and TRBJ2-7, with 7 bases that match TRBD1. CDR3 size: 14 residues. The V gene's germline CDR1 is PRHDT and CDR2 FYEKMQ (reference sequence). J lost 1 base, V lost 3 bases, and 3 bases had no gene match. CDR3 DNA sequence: TGTGCCAGCAGCTTCCGGGACAGTTCCTACGAGCAGTACTTC. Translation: CASSFRDSSYEQYF.

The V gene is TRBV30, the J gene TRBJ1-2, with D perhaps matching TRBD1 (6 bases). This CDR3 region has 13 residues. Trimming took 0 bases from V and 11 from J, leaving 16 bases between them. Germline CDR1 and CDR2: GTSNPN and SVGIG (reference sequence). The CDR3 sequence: CAWSVSGAGEYTF. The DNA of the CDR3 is TGTGCCTGGAGTGTATCGGGGGCAGGTGAATACACCTTC.

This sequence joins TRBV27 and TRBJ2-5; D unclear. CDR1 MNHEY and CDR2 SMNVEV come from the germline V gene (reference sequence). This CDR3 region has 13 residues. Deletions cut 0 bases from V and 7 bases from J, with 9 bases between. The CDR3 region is CASSLSGKGTQYF. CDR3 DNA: TGTGCCAGCAGTTTATCGGGGAAGGGGACCCAGTACTTC.

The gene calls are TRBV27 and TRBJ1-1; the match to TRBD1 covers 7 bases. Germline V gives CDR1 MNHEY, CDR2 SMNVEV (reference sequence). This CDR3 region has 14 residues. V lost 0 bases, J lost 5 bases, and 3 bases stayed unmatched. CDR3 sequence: CASSLSRGQTEAFF. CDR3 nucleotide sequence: TGTGCCAGCAGTTTATCGAGGGGGCAAACTGAAGCTTTCTTT.

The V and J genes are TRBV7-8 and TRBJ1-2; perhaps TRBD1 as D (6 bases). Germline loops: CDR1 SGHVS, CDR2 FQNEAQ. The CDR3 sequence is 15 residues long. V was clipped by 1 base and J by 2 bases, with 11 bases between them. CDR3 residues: CASSLVGGQNYGYTF. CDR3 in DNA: TGTGCCAGCAGCTTAGTTGGGGGACAAAACTATGGCTACACCTTC.

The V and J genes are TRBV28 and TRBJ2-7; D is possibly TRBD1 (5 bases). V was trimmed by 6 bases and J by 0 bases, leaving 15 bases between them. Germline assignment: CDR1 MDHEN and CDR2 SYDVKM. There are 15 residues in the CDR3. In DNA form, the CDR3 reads TGTGCCAGCAGGCAACACAGGCGTTCCTCCTACGAGCAGTACTTC. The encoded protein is CASRQHRRSSYEQYF.

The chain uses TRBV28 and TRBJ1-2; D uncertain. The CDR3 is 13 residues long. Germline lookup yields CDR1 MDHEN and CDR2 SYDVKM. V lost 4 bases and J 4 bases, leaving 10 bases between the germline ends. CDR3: CASSSLGSYGYTF. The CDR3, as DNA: TGTGCCAGCAGTTCCCTTGGTTCCTATGGCTACACCTTC.

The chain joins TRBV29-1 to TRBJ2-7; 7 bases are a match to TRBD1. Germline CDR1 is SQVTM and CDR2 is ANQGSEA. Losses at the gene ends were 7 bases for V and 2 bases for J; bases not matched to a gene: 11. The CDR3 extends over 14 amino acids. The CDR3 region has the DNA TGCAGCGCCCTTAAGACAGGGACCGCCTACGAGCAGTACTTC. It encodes CSALKTGTAYEQYF.

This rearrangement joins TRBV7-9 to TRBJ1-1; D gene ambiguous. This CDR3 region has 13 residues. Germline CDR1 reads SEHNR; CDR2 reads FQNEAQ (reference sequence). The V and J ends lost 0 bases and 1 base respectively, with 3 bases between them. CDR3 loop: CASSLAENTEAFF. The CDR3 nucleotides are TGTGCCAGCAGCTTAGCGGAGAACACTGAAGCTTTCTTT.